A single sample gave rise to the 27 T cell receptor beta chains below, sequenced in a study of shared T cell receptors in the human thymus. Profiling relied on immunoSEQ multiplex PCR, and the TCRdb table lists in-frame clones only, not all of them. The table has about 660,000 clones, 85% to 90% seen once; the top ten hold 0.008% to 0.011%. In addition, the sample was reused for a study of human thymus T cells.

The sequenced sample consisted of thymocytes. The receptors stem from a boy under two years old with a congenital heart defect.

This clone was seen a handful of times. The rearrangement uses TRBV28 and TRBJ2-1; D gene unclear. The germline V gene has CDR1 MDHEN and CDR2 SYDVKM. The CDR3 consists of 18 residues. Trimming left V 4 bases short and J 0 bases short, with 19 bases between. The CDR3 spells CASSSPQAAWSSYNEQFF. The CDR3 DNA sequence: TGTGCCAGCAGTTCCCCCCAAGCCGCCTGGAGCTCCTACAATGAGCAGTTCTTC.

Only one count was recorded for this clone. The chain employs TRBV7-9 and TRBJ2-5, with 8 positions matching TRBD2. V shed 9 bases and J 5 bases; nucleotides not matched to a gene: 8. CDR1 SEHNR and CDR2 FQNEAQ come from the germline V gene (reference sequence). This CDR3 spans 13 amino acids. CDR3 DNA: TGTGCCAGTATAGCGGGGCGGAGGGAGACCCAGTACTTC. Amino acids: CASIAGRRETQYF.

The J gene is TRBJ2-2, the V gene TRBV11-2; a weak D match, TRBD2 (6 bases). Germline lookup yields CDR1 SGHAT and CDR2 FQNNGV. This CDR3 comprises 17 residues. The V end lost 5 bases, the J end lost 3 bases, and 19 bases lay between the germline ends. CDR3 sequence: CASSPPGAGRDTGELFF. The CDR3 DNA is TGTGCCAGCAGCCCACCCGGGGCGGGGCGTGACACCGGGGAGCTGTTTTTT.

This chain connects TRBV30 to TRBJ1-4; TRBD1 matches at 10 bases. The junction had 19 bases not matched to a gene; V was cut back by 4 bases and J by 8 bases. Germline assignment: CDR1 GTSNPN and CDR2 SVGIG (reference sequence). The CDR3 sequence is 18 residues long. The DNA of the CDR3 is TGTGCCTGGACCACCTTCCCCGGGACAGGGGTGAGTGGGGAAAAACTGTTTTTT. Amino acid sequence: CAWTTFPGTGVSGEKLFF.

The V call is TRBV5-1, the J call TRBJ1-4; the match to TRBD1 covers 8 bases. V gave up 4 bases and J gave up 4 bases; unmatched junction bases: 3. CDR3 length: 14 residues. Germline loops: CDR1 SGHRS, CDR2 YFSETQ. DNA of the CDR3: TGCGCCAGCAGCCGTGACAGGGGTAATGAAAAACTGTTTTTT. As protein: CASSRDRGNEKLFF.

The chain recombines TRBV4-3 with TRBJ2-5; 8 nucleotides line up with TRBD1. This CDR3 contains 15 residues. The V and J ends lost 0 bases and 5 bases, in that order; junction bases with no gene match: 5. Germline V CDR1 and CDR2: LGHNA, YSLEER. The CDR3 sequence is CASSQDGDRTETQYF. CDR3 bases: TGCGCCAGCAGCCAAGACGGGGACAGGACCGAGACCCAGTACTTC.

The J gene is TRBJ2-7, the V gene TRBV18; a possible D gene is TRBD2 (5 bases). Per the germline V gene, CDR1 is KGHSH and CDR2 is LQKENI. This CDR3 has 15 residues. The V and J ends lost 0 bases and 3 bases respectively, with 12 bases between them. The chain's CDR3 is CASSPPLSAVYEQYF. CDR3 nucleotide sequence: TGTGCCAGCTCACCACCTCTTTCAGCGGTCTACGAGCAGTACTTC.

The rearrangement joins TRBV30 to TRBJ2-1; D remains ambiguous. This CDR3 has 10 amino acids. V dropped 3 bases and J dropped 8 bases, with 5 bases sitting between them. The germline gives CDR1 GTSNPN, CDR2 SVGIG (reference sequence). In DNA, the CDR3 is TGTGCCTGGAGCCCATATGAGCAGTTCTTC. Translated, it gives CAWSPYEQFF.

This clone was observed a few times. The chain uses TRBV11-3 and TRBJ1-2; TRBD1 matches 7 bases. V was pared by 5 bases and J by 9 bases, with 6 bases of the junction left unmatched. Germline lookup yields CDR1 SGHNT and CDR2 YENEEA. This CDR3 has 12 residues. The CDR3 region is CASSRQGDCYTF. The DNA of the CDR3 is TGTGCCAGCAGCCGACAGGGTGATTGCTACACCTTC.

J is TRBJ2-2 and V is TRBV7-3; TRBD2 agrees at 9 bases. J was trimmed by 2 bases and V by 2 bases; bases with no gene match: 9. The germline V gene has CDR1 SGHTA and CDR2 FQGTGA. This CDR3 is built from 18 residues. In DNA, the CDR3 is TGTGCCAGCAGCTTATTACCCGGAGCGGGAGGTAACACCGGGGAGCTGTTTTTT. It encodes CASSLLPGAGGNTGELFF.

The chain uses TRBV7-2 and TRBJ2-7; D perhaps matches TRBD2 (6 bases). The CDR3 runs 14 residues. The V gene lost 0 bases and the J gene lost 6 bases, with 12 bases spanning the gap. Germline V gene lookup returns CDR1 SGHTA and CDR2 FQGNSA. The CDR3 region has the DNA TGTGCCAGCAGCTTAGCGGGTCTGGGGGGCGAGCAGTACTTC. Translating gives CASSLAGLGGEQYF.

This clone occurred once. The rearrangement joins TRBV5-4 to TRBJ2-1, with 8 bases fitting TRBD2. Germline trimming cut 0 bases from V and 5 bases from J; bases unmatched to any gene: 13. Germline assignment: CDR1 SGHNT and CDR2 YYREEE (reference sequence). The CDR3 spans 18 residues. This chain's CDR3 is CASSLELAAGPGDNEQFF. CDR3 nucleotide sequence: TGTGCCAGCAGCTTGGAACTAGCGGCCGGACCCGGGGACAATGAGCAGTTCTTC.

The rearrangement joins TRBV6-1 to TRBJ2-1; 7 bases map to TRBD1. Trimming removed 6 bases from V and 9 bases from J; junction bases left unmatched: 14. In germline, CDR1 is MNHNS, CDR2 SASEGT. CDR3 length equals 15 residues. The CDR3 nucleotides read TGTGCCAGCAGAACAGGGGCCATCCGGCCTAGTGAGCAGTTCTTC. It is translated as CASRTGAIRPSEQFF.

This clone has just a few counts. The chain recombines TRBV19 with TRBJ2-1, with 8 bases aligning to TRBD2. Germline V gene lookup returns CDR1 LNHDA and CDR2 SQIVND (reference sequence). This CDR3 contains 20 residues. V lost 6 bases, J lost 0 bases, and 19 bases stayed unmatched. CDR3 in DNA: TGTGCCAGTAGCCTGACCGGGACTAGTTTTAGTAGAAACTCCTACAATGAGCAGTTCTTC. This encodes CASSLTGTSFSRNSYNEQFF. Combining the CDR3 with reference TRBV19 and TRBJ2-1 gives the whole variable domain DGGITQSPKYLFRKEGQNVTLSCEQNLNHDAMYWYRQDPGQGLRLIYYSQIVNDFQKGDIAEGYSVSREKKESFPLTVTSAQKNPTAFYLCASSLTGTSFSRNSYNEQFFGPGTRLTVL.

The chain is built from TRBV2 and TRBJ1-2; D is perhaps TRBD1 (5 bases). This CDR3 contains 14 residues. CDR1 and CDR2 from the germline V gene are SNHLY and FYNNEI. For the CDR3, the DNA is TGTGCGCTATCTTTACCGGGGGGGATCTATGGCTACACCTTC. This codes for CALSLPGGIYGYTF.

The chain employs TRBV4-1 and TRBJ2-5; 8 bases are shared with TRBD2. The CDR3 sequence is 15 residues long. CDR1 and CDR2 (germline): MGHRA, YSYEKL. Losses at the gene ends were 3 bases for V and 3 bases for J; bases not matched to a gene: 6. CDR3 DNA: TGCGCCAGCAGCCACCTCGGACTAGCCAAAGAGACCCAGTACTTC. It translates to CASSHLGLAKETQYF.

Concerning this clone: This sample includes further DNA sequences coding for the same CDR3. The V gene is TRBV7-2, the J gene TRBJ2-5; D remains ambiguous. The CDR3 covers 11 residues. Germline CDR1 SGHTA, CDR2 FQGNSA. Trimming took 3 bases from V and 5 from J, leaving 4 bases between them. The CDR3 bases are TGTGCCAGCAGCTTCAGGGAGACCCAGTACTTC. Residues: CASSFRETQYF.

The CDR3 here is CASSQDSPGHRYEQYF. The CDR3 region has the DNA TGCGCCAGCAGCCAAGATTCACCGGGACACCGCTACGAGCAGTACTTC. The rearrangement uses TRBV4-3 and TRBJ2-7, with D perhaps TRBD1 (6 bases). Trimming removed 0 bases at V and 3 bases at J, with 15 bases between. The length of the CDR3 is 16 residues. Germline assignment: CDR1 LGHNA and CDR2 YSLEER.

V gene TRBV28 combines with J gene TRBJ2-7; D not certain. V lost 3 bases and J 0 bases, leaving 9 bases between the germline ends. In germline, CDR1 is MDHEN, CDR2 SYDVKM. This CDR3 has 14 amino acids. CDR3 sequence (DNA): TGTGCCAGCAGTTTCCAGACATTCTCCTACGAGCAGTACTTC. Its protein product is CASSFQTFSYEQYF.

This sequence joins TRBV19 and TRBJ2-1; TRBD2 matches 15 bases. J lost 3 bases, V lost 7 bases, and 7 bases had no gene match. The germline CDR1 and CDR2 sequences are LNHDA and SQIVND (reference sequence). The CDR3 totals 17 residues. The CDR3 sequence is CASNPGTSGRCYNEQFF. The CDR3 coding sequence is TGTGCCAGTAACCCCGGGACTAGCGGGAGGTGCTACAATGAGCAGTTCTTC. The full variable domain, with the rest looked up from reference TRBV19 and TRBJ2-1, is DGGITQSPKYLFRKEGQNVTLSCEQNLNHDAMYWYRQDPGQGLRLIYYSQIVNDFQKGDIAEGYSVSREKKESFPLTVTSAQKNPTAFYLCASNPGTSGRCYNEQFFGPGTRLTVL.

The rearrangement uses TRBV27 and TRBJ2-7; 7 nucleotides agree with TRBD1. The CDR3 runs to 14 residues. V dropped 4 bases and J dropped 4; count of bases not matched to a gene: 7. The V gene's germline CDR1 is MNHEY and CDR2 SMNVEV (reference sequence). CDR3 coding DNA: TGTGCCAGCAGTTGGAAACAGGGGTCGTACGAGCAGTACTTC. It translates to CASSWKQGSYEQYF.

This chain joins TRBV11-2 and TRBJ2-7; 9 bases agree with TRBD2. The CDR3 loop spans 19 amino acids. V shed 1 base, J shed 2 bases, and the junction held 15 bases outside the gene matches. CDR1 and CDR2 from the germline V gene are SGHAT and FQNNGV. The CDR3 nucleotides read TGTGCCAGCAGCTTAGCGGTCTGGGCGGGAGGGCCTTTGACCTACGAGCAGTACTTC. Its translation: CASSLAVWAGGPLTYEQYF. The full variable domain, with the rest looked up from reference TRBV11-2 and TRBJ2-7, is EAGVAQSPRYKIIEKRQSVAFWCNPISGHATLYWYQQILGQGPKLLIQFQNNGVVDDSQLPKDRFSAERLKGVDSTLKIQPAKLEDSAVYLCASSLAVWAGGPLTYEQYFGPGTRLTVT.

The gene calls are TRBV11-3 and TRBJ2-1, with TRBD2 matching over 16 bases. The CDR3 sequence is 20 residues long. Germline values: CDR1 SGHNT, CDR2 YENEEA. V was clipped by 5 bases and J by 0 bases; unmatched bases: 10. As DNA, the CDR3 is TGTGCCAGCAGCCCGAAGGGACTAGCGGGAGGGCCGCTCTCCTACAATGAGCAGTTCTTC. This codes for CASSPKGLAGGPLSYNEQFF.

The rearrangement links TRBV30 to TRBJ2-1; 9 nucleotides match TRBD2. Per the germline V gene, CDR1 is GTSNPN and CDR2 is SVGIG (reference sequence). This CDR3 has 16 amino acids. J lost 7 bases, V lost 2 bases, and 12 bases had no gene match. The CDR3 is CAWSPPREGRWNEQFF. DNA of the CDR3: TGTGCCTGGAGTCCCCCGCGGGAGGGCCGCTGGAATGAGCAGTTCTTC.

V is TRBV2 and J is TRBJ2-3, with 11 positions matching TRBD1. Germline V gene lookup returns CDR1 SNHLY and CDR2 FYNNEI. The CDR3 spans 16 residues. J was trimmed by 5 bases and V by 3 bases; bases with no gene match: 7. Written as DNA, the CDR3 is TGTGCCAGCAGTGAGCAGGACAGGGGGCGGATAGATACGCAGTATTTT. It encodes CASSEQDRGRIDTQYF. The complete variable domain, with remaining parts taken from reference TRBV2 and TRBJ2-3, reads EPEVTQTPSHQVTQMGQEVILRCVPISNHLYFYWYRQILGQKVEFLVSFYNNEISEKSEIFDDQFSVERPDGSNFTLKIRSTKLEDSAMYFCASSEQDRGRIDTQYFGPGTRLTVL.

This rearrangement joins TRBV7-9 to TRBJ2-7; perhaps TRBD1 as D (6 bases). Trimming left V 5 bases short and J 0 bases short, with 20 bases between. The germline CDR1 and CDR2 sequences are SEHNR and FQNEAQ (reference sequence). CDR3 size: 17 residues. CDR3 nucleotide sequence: TGTGCCAGCAGCCTTACCCCATCCCAGGGGCCCTCCTACGAGCAGTACTTC. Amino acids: CASSLTPSQGPSYEQYF.

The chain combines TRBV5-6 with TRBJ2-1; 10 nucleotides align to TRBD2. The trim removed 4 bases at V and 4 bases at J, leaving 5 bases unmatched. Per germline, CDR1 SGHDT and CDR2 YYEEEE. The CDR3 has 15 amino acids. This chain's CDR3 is CASSILAGFYNEQFF. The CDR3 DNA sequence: TGTGCCAGCAGCATACTAGCGGGGTTTTACAATGAGCAGTTCTTC. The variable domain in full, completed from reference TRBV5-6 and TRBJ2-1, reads DAGVTQSPTHLIKTRGQQVTLRCSPKSGHDTVSWYQQALGQGPQFIFQYYEEEERQRGNFPDRFSGHQFPNYSSELNVNALLLGDSALYLCASSILAGFYNEQFFGPGTRLTVL.